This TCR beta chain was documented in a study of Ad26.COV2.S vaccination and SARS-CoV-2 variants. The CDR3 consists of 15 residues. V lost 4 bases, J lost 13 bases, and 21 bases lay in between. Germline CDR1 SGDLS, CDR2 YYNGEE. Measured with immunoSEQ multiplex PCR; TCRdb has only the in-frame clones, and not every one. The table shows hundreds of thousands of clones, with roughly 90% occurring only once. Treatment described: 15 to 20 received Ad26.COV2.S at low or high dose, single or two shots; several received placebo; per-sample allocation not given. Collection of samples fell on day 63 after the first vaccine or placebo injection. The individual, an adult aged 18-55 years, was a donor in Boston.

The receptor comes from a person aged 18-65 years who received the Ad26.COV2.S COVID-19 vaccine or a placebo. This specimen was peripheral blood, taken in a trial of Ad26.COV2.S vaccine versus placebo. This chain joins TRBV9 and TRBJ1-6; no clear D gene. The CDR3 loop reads CASSPTTSLSSPLHF. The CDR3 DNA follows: TGTGCCAGCAGCCCGACGACCAGTTTATCCAGCCCCCTCCACTTT.